This entry lists 18 T cell receptor beta chains sequenced from one sample in a study of blood T cells in healthy people across ages. Next came a second PCR, run for about 6 to 12 cycles, which used a sample-barcoded 5' primer along with a J-beta primer mix. TCRdb independently ran MiXCR on the 5' RACE reads; one entry per CDR3 protein. The profile shows over a million distinct CDR3 sequences, over 35% of them singletons. The material sequenced was blood. These receptors all come from a woman aged 55-69 years in good health.

This clonotype appeared a few times. The rearrangement joins TRBV7-9 to TRBJ1-2, with D maybe TRBD1 (6 bases). Trimming removed 5 bases at V and 1 base at J, with 14 bases between. Germline CDR1 and CDR2: SEHNR and FQNEAQ (reference sequence). CDR3 size: 15 residues. The DNA for the CDR3 is TGTGCCAGCAGCACGGTCCAGGGGCGTAACTATGGCTACACCTTC. Its protein is CASSTVQGRNYGYTF. Using reference TRBV7-9 and TRBJ1-2 for the parts outside the CDR3, the full variable domain is DTGVSQNPRHKITKRGQNVTFRCDPISEHNRLYWYRQTLGQGPEFLTYFQNEAQLEKSRLLSDRFSAERPKGSFSTLEIQRTEQGDSAMYLCASSTVQGRNYGYTFGSGTRLTVV.

The J gene is TRBJ1-5, the V gene TRBV28, with 10 positions matching TRBD1. Germline lookup yields CDR1 MDHEN and CDR2 SYDVKM. This CDR3 spans 16 amino acids. Trimming took 3 bases from V and 6 from J; bases not matched to a gene: 8. This chain's CDR3 is CASSLRTGGQSQPQHF. CDR3 nucleotide sequence: TGTGCCAGCAGTTTGAGGACAGGGGGTCAAAGTCAGCCCCAGCATTTT.

This clonotype appeared a single time. The junction shows a germline mismatch at one end, possibly a read error. The rearrangement uses TRBV11-1 and TRBJ2-5; D may be TRBD2 (6 bases). The CDR3 sequence is 15 residues long. Per the germline V gene, CDR1 is SGHAT and CDR2 is FQDESV (reference sequence). The CDR3 bases are TGTGCCAGTAGCTCAGTTCGGGGGTACCAAGAGACCCAGTACTTC. Protein product: CASSSVRGYQETQYF.

This clonotype showed up just a few times. The chain has TRBV20-1 and TRBJ2-7; D remains unclear. With 3 bases removed from V and 3 bases from J, the gap between germline ends came to 9 bases. The CDR3 loop spans 12 amino acids. The germline V gene has CDR1 DFQATT and CDR2 SNEGSKA (reference sequence). CDR3 sequence (DNA): TGCAGTGCTAGCGACGAGAGCTACGAGCAGTACTTC. It yields the protein CSASDESYEQYF.

Only a few counts were recorded for this clonotype. This rearrangement joins TRBV4-1 to TRBJ2-7; 7 bases fit TRBD1. Unmatched junction bases numbered 5, after V lost 3 bases and J lost 6 bases. This CDR3 is built from 13 residues. Germline-derived CDR1 and CDR2 are MGHRA and YSYEKL. The CDR3: CASSQGQKLEQYF. CDR3 DNA: TGCGCCAGCAGCCAGGGACAGAAACTCGAGCAGTACTTC.

The V and J genes are TRBV10-3 and TRBJ2-5, with a possible D match to TRBD1 (6 bases). This CDR3 has 11 amino acids. V gave up 1 base and J gave up 13 bases, with 10 bases separating them. CDR1 and CDR2 from the germline V gene are ENHRY and SYGVKD. The CDR3 is CAISELQGLYF. In nucleotides, the CDR3 is TGTGCCATCAGTGAGTTACAGGGTTTGTACTTC.

This clonotype turned up a few times. The J gene is TRBJ2-7, the V gene TRBV5-1; a weak D match, TRBD1 (6 bases). CDR1 SGHRS and CDR2 YFSETQ come from the germline V gene. V dropped 4 bases and J dropped 6 bases, with 20 bases sitting between them. This CDR3 is 15 amino acids long. CDR3 amino acids: CASSGDSGTNREQYF. CDR3 DNA: TGCGCCAGCAGCGGAGACTCCGGGACAAATCGCGAGCAGTACTTC. The full variable domain, completed using reference TRBV5-1 and TRBJ2-7, is KAGVTQTPRYLIKTRGQQVTLSCSPISGHRSVSWYQQTPGQGLQFLFEYFSETQRNKGNFPGRFSGRQFSNSRSEMNVSTLELGDSALYLCASSGDSGTNREQYFGPGTRLTVT.

This clonotype was seen only a few times. The chain joins TRBV15 to TRBJ2-7; weak D call: TRBD1 (6 bases). Germline V gene lookup returns CDR1 LNHNV and CDR2 YYDKDF (reference sequence). The V gene lost 3 bases and the J gene lost 2 bases, with 11 bases spanning the gap. This CDR3 contains 14 residues. In nucleotides, the CDR3 is TGTGCCACCAGCAGGGACAACAGGGCCTACGAGCAGTACTTC. It is translated as CATSRDNRAYEQYF.

This clonotype was observed a few times. The chain has TRBV4-2 and TRBJ2-1; TRBD2 matches at 10 bases. The V gene end was trimmed by 0 bases and the J gene end by 4 bases; junction bases not matched to a gene: 9. The CDR3 runs 18 residues. Germline assignment: CDR1 LGHNA and CDR2 YNFKEQ. CDR3 protein: CASSQDLLAGAAYNEQFF. CDR3 coding DNA: TGTGCCAGCAGCCAAGATCTTCTAGCGGGAGCGGCTTACAATGAGCAGTTCTTC.

As regards this clonotype: This may be a read error: a much more frequent sequence differs by one nucleotide. The V and J genes are TRBV5-1 and TRBJ2-5; D tentatively fits TRBD1 or TRBD2 (6 bases each). This CDR3 comprises 14 residues. Germline CDR1 reads SGHRS; CDR2 reads YFSETQ. Between the trimmed V and J ends, which lost 2 bases and 11 bases, there was a span of 19 bases. CDR3 DNA sequence: TGCGCCAGCAGCTTCGGGGGCGGCTTCGATGAGCAGTACTTC. Protein: CASSFGGGFDEQYF.

This clonotype appeared a few times. The CDR3 reads CASSYLAGGSETQYF. DNA of the CDR3: TGTGCCAGCAGCTATTTGGCAGGGGGATCGGAGACCCAGTACTTC. V gene TRBV11-2 combines with J gene TRBJ2-5, with 7 bases identical to TRBD1. The CDR3 is made up of 15 amino acids. Germline lookup yields CDR1 SGHAT and CDR2 FQNNGV. The V segment lost 4 bases and the J segment 5 bases; nucleotides outside the gene matches: 10.

The gene calls are TRBV9 and TRBJ2-1, with TRBD2 identical over 9 bases. Per germline, CDR1 SGDLS and CDR2 YYNGEE. CDR3 length equals 15 residues. J gave up 6 bases and V 0 bases, and 4 bases lay outside the gene matches. The CDR3 reads CASSVGGGAVNEQFF. In nucleotides, the CDR3 is TGTGCCAGCAGCGTAGGCGGGGGGGCCGTCAATGAGCAGTTCTTC. Full variable domain (remainder filled in from reference TRBV9 and TRBJ2-1): DSGVTQTPKHLITATGQRVTLRCSPRSGDLSVYWYQQSLDQGLQFLIQYYNGEERAKGNILERFSAQQFPDLHSELNLSSLELGDSALYFCASSVGGGAVNEQFFGPGTRLTVL.

This chain joins TRBV4-1 and TRBJ2-1, with D perhaps matching TRBD2 (6 bases). The germline V gene has CDR1 MGHRA and CDR2 YSYEKL. The V end was cut by 0 bases, the J end by 0 bases, with 15 bases between. The CDR3 is 18 residues long. This chain's CDR3 is CASSQEAGGGVSYNEQFF. CDR3 sequence (DNA): TGCGCCAGCAGCCAAGAGGCCGGCGGAGGGGTCTCCTACAATGAGCAGTTCTTC.

The chain carries TRBV25-1 and TRBJ2-5; D gene unclear. The J call may be mistaken, given a closer DNA end match to TRBJ2-1. Germline V gene data show CDR1 as MGHDK and CDR2 as SYGVNS. The CDR3 spans 11 residues. This CDR3 is CASSDGYDQFF. The CDR3, as DNA: TGTGCCAGCAGTGATGGTTACGACCAGTTCTTC.

The gene calls are TRBV13 and TRBJ2-5, with a possible D match to TRBD2 (6 bases). The J call may be wrong; the DNA end is better matched by TRBJ2-7. CDR3 length: 13 residues. CDR1 is PRHDT, CDR2 FYEKMQ, per germline (reference sequence). CDR3 region: CASSPEGTYEQYF. The DNA of the CDR3 is TGTGCCAGCAGCCCGGAGGGAACCTACGAGCAGTACTTC.

About this clonotype itself: A clone one base away is much larger, so this may be a read error. The rearrangement joins TRBV6-5 to TRBJ2-7; D not certain. The CDR3 covers 14 residues. Germline-derived CDR1 and CDR2 are MNHEY and SVGAGI. CDR3 sequence (DNA): TGTACCAGCAGTAAGGGCTCCCCCTCCTACGAGCAGTACTTC. Amino acids: CTSSKGSPSYEQYF.

This chain joins TRBV27 and TRBJ2-5; D is perhaps TRBD1 (5 bases). The J call may be in error: the DNA end matches TRBJ2-7 better. The CDR3 contains 13 residues. In germline, CDR1 is MNHEY, CDR2 SMNVEV (reference sequence). CDR3 in amino acids: CASSSAGSDEQYF. In DNA, the CDR3 is TGTGCCAGCAGTTCGGCAGGGTCAGACGAGCAGTACTTC.

Points on this clonotype: A junction end diverges from the germline sequence, so it may reflect a read error. The chain combines TRBV7-8 with TRBJ2-3; D not resolved. From germline, CDR1 is SGHVS and CDR2 FQNEAQ. This CDR3 is 11 amino acids long. CDR3 nucleotide sequence: TGCGCCAGCAGCGCCCTGAATACGCAGTATTTT. Protein sequence: CASSALNTQYF.